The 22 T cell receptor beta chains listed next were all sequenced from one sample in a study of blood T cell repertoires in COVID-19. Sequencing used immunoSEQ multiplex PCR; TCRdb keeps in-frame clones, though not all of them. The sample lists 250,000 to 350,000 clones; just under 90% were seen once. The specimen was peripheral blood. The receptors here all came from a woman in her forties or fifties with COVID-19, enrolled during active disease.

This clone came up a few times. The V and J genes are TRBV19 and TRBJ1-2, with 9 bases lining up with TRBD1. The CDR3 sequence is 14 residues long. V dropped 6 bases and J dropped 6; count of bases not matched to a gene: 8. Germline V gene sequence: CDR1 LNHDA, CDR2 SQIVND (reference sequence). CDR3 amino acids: CASSPGQGWDGYTF. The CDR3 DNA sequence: TGTGCCAGTAGCCCCGGACAGGGGTGGGATGGCTACACCTTC.

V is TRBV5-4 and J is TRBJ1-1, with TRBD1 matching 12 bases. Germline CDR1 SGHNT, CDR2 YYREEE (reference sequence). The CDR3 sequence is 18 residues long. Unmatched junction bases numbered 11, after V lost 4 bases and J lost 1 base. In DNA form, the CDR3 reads TGTGCCAGCAGCCCAAATACCGGGACAGGGGGCAAGAACACTGAAGCTTTCTTT. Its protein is CASSPNTGTGGKNTEAFF.

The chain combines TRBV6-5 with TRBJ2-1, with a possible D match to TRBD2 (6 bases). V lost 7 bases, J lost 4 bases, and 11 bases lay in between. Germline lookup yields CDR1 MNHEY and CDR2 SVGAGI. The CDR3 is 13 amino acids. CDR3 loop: CASTEGAYNEQFF. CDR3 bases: TGTGCCAGCACGGAGGGAGCATACAATGAGCAGTTCTTC.

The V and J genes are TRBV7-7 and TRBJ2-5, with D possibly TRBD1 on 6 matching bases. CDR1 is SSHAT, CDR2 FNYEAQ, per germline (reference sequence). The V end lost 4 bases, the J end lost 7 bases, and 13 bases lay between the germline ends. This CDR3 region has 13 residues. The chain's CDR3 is CASSYNRAGTQYF. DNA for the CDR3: TGTGCCAGCAGCTATAACAGGGCCGGGACCCAGTACTTC.

CDR3 in amino acids: CASHLLLTSEQYF. The CDR3 DNA follows: TGTGCCAGCCACCTTCTGTTAACTTCCGAGCAGTACTTC. This rearrangement joins TRBV6-5 to TRBJ2-7; D unresolved. V gave up 8 bases and J gave up 6 bases, with 17 bases separating them. The CDR3 length is 13 residues. CDR1 and CDR2 (germline): MNHEY, SVGAGI.

This CDR3 is CSVQDRNTIYF. The CDR3 nucleotides are TGCAGCGTCCAGGATCGAAACACCATATATTTT. The chain is built from TRBV29-1 and TRBJ1-3; D is unclear. Deletions cut 6 bases from V and 5 bases from J, with 8 bases between. The CDR3 has 11 amino acids. Germline V gene sequence: CDR1 SQVTM, CDR2 ANQGSEA.

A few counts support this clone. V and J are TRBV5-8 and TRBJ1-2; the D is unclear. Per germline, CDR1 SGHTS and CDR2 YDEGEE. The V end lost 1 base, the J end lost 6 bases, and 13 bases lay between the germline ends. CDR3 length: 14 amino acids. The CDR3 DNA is TGTGCCAGCAGCTTGAACGGGGTTCGGGATGGCTACACCTTC. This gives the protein CASSLNGVRDGYTF.

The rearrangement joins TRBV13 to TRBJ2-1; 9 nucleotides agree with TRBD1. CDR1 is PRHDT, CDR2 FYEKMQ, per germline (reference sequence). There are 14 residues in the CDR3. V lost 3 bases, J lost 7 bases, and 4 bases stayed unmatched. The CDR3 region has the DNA TGTGCCAGCAGCTTGGACAGGGGCAGGAATGAGCAGTTCTTC. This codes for CASSLDRGRNEQFF.

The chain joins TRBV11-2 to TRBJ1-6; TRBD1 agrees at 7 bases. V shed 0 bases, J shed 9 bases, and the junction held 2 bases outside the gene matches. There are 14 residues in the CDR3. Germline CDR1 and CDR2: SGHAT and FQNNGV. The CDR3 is CASSLDQGVSPLHF. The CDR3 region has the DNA TGTGCCAGCAGCTTAGATCAGGGGGTTTCACCCCTCCACTTT.

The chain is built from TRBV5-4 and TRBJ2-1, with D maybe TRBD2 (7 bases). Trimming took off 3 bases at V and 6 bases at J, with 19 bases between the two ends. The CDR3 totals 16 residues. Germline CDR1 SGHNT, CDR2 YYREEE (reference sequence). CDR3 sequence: CASSWRGGSSRNEQFF. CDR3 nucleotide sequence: TGTGCCAGCAGCTGGAGGGGGGGTTCGTCGCGCAATGAGCAGTTCTTC.

The CDR3 sequence is CASSLASGRNTQYF. As DNA, the CDR3 is TGTGCCAGCAGTTTGGCTAGCGGGAGAAATACGCAGTATTTT. The chain has TRBV13 and TRBJ2-3; 10 bases align to TRBD2. The trim removed 6 bases at V and 7 bases at J, leaving 7 bases unmatched. Germline values: CDR1 PRHDT, CDR2 FYEKMQ (reference sequence). The CDR3 extends over 14 amino acids.

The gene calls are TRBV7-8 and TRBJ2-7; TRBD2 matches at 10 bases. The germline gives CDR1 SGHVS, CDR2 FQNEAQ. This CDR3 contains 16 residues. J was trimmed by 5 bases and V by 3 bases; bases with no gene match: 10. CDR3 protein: CASSLVIAGGTHEQYF. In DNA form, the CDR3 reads TGTGCCAGCAGCTTGGTAATAGCGGGAGGAACCCACGAGCAGTACTTC. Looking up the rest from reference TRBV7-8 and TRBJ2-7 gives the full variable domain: GAGVSQSPRYKVAKRGQDVALRCDPISGHVSLFWYQQALGQGPEFLTYFQNEAQLDKSGLPSDRFFAERPEGSVSTLKIQRTQQEDSAVYLCASSLVIAGGTHEQYFGPGTRLTVT.

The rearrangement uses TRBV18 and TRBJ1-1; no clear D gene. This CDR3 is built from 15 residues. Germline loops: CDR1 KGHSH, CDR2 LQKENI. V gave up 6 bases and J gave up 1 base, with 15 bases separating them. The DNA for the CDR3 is TGTGCCAGCTCCTCGAAGCGCCGGGAGAACACTGAAGCTTTCTTT. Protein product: CASSSKRRENTEAFF.

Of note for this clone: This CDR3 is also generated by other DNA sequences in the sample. The CDR3 nucleotides read TGTGCCAGCTCGCCCGGACAGGGGAATTCACCCCTCCACTTT. Translation: CASSPGQGNSPLHF. V gene TRBV18 combines with J gene TRBJ1-6, with 9 bases fitting TRBD1. V shed 6 bases and J 7 bases; nucleotides not matched to a gene: 4. Germline V gives CDR1 KGHSH, CDR2 LQKENI. This CDR3 has 14 amino acids.

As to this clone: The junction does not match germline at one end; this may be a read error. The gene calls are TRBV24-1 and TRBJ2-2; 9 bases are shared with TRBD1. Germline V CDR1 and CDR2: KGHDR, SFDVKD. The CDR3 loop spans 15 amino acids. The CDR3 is CATSPQGAKTGELFF. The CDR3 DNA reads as TGTGCCACCAGTCCACAGGGGGCGAAGACCGGGGAGCTGTTTTTT.

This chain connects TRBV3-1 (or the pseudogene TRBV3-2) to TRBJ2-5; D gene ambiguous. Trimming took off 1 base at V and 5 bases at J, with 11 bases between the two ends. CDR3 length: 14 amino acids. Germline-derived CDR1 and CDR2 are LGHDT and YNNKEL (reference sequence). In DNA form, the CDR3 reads TGTGCCAGCAGCCAAGGCTCCTCTCGGGAGACCCAGTACTTC. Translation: CASSQGSSRETQYF.

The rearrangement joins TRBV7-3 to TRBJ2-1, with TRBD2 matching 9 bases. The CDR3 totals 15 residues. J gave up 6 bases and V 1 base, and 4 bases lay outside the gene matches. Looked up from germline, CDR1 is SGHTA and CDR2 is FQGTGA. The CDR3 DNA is TGTGCCAGCAGCTTAAGTCTAGCGGGATTCAATGAGCAGTTCTTC. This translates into CASSLSLAGFNEQFF.

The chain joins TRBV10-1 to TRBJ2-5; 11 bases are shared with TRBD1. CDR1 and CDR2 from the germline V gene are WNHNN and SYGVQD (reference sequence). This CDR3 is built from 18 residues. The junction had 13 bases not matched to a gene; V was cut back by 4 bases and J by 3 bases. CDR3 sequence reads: CASSVGTGGFRLKETQYF. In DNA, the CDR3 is TGCGCCAGCAGTGTTGGGACAGGGGGTTTCCGCTTAAAAGAGACCCAGTACTTC.

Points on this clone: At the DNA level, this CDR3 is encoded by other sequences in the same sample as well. The CDR3 loop is CASSPGGSSYNEQFF. CDR3 nucleotides: TGTGCCAGCAGCCCTGGAGGGAGCTCCTACAATGAGCAGTTCTTC. The rearrangement joins TRBV7-9 to TRBJ2-1; D is possibly TRBD2 (6 bases). The CDR3 runs 15 residues. Trimming left V 5 bases short and J 0 bases short, with 11 bases between. CDR1 is SEHNR, CDR2 FQNEAQ, per germline (reference sequence).

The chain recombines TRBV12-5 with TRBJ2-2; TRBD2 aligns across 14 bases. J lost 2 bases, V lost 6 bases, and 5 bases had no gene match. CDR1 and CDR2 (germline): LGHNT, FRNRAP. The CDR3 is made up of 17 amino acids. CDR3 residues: CASGPGTSGSNTGELFF. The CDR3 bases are TGTGCTAGTGGCCCCGGGACTAGCGGGAGCAACACCGGGGAGCTGTTTTTT.

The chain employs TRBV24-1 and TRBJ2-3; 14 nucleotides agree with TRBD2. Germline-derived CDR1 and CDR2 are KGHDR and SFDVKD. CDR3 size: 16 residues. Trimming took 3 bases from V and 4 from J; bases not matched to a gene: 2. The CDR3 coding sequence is TGTGCCACCAGTGATCGACTAGCGGGAGGGGCAGATACGCAGTATTTT. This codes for CATSDRLAGGADTQYF.

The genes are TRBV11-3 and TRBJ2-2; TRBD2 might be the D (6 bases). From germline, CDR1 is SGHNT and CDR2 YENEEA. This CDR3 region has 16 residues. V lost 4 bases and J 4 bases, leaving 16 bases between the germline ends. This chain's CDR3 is CASSSPKGGGTGELFF. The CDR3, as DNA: TGTGCCAGCAGCTCCCCGAAGGGAGGCGGCACCGGGGAGCTGTTTTTT.